These 22 T cell receptor beta chains were all obtained from the same sample, sequenced in a study of shared clonotypes between healthy human individuals (dated by TCRdb to about 2020). CD8 naive samples consisted of CD45RO-negative cells that were positively selected for CCR7, yielding a CD45RA+CCR7+ population without TemRA cells. The protocol used for the library was the immunoSEQ multiplex PCR assay. TCRdb limited this immuneACCESS table to in-frame rearrangements with V and J called. A share of clones is missing; checked studies link under half to unresolved V genes, and the rest is unexplained. The sample table holds around 2.1 million clones, of which about 93% were seen once. The ten largest clones add up to under 2% of the sample. The sequencing input was naive CD8+ T cells from PBMCs. This sample's cell subset or site label indicates: CD45RA+CCR7+. These receptors all come from a man between 18 and 35 years old in good health. Some clones in this sample may be carry-over from other donors' samples.

Details on this clone: The junction differs from germline at one of its ends, possibly a read error. CDR3 sequence reads: CASSLSTIGLLF. The CDR3 DNA reads as TGTGCCAGCAGCCTCTCGACGATCGGGTTGCTCTTC. The rearrangement links TRBV14 to TRBJ2-1, with D uncertain. CDR1 is SGHDN, CDR2 FVKESK, per germline. The CDR3 is made up of 12 amino acids.

This rearrangement joins TRBV7-9 to TRBJ2-7, with 9 bases aligning to TRBD2. Germline V gene data show CDR1 as SEHNR and CDR2 as FQNEAQ (reference sequence). The CDR3 loop spans 13 amino acids. The ends lost 1 base at V and 13 bases at J; junction bases unmatched: 8. CDR3: CASSLGVSGSCYF. The CDR3 nucleotides read TGTGCCAGCAGCTTAGGCGTTAGCGGGAGTTGTTACTTC.

The gene calls are TRBV7-9 and TRBJ2-7, with D possibly matching TRBD2 (5 bases). The CDR3 loop spans 15 amino acids. Deletions cut 5 bases from V and 5 bases from J, with 19 bases between. Germline CDR1 is SEHNR and CDR2 is FQNEAQ (reference sequence). CDR3 sequence reads: CASSETGIRPDEQYF. The CDR3 DNA reads TGTGCCAGCAGCGAGACCGGGATCCGGCCCGACGAGCAGTACTTC.

This clone occurred a few times. This chain uses TRBV6-6 with TRBJ2-1; no reliable D call. The CDR3 consists of 16 residues. Trimming cost V 2 bases and J 8 bases, with 19 bases left between them. CDR1 and CDR2 (germline): MNHNY, SVGAGI (reference sequence). The CDR3 DNA follows: TGTGCCAGCAGTTACACCCTTATTCCCCTCTCGGATGAGCAGTTCTTC. Its protein product is CASSYTLIPLSDEQFF.

This chain's CDR3 is CASSNRDTTYEQYF. The CDR3 DNA follows: TGTGCCAGCAGCAACCGGGACACTACCTACGAGCAGTACTTC. The chain carries TRBV11-1 and TRBJ2-7, with a weak D call TRBD1 (6 bases). Germline CDR1 and CDR2: SGHAT and FQDESV (reference sequence). V lost 5 bases to trimming and J lost 2 bases, with 13 bases between them. The CDR3 is 14 amino acids.

This rearrangement joins TRBV5-6 to TRBJ2-1; no clear D. The V and J ends lost 2 bases and 4 bases respectively, with 7 bases between them. Looked up from germline, CDR1 is SGHDT and CDR2 is YYEEEE. The CDR3 covers 13 residues. The chain's CDR3 is CASSFGGYNEQFF. CDR3 in DNA: TGTGCCAGCAGCTTCGGTGGTTACAATGAGCAGTTCTTC.

The rearrangement links TRBV25-1 to TRBJ2-3, with 11 bases matching TRBD2. Per the germline V gene, CDR1 is MGHDK and CDR2 is SYGVNS. This CDR3 is 17 amino acids long. The V gene end was trimmed by 2 bases and the J gene end by 2 bases; junction bases not matched to a gene: 6. The CDR3 nucleotides are TGTGCCAGCAGTGAACAAGGGACTAGCGGAAACACAGATACGCAGTATTTT. It encodes CASSEQGTSGNTDTQYF.

The chain has TRBV4-1 and TRBJ1-2; D gene ambiguous. The V end was cut by 0 bases, the J end by 0 bases, with 8 bases between. In germline, CDR1 is MGHRA, CDR2 YSYEKL. CDR3 length: 15 residues. This CDR3 is CASSQDPVTNYGYTF. In DNA, the CDR3 is TGCGCCAGCAGCCAAGACCCAGTGACTAACTATGGCTACACCTTC.

V usage is TRBV9 and J usage is TRBJ1-1, with 9 nucleotides matching TRBD1. J gave up 3 bases and V 4 bases, and 4 bases lay outside the gene matches. This CDR3 region has 14 residues. The germline CDR1 and CDR2 sequences are SGDLS and YYNGEE. As DNA, the CDR3 is TGTGCCAGCAGCCCCCGGGACAGGGACACTGAAGCTTTCTTT. This sequence encodes CASSPRDRDTEAFF.

The chain employs TRBV6-1 and TRBJ2-7; D may be TRBD1 (6 bases). The V and J ends lost 6 bases and 2 bases respectively, with 11 bases between them. CDR3 length equals 13 residues. The germline V gene has CDR1 MNHNS and CDR2 SASEGT. The chain's CDR3 is CASSGDNPYEQYF. The CDR3 DNA reads TGTGCCAGCAGCGGGGACAACCCCTACGAGCAGTACTTC.

The rearrangement joins TRBV7-9 to TRBJ2-5, with 10 positions matching TRBD2. CDR1 and CDR2 from the germline V gene are SEHNR and FQNEAQ (reference sequence). The CDR3 length is 17 residues. J lost 2 bases, V lost 5 bases, and 11 bases had no gene match. The CDR3 nucleotides are TGTGCCAGCAGCAATCCACCGGGACTAGCGCTGCAAGAGACCCAGTACTTC. Its protein is CASSNPPGLALQETQYF.

The V call is TRBV15, the J call TRBJ2-2; no clear D. V lost 5 bases to trimming and J lost 8 bases, with 6 bases between them. Germline V lookup: CDR1 LNHNV, CDR2 YYDKDF (reference sequence). This CDR3 contains 11 residues. CDR3 residues: CATSAWGELFF. The CDR3 nucleotides read TGTGCCACCAGCGCATGGGGGGAGCTGTTTTTT.

J is TRBJ1-1 and V is TRBV9; possibly TRBD1 for D (5 bases). The germline V gene has CDR1 SGDLS and CDR2 YYNGEE. The CDR3 covers 15 residues. V lost 3 bases and J lost 3, with 15 bases in between. CDR3 in amino acids: CASSGGVAGYTEAFF. The CDR3 nucleotides are TGTGCCAGCAGCGGAGGGGTGGCGGGCTACACTGAAGCTTTCTTT.

The J gene is TRBJ2-3, the V gene TRBV7-8; 11 bases align to TRBD2. The germline gives CDR1 SGHVS, CDR2 FQNEAQ. V shed 0 bases, J shed 2 bases, and the junction held 10 bases outside the gene matches. There are 19 residues in the CDR3. The CDR3 DNA follows: TGTGCCAGCAGCTTAGCGCATGGACTAGCGGGCCCCTTCACAGATACGCAGTATTTT. Residues: CASSLAHGLAGPFTDTQYF. Complete variable domain (other parts from reference TRBV7-8 and TRBJ2-3): GAGVSQSPRYKVAKRGQDVALRCDPISGHVSLFWYQQALGQGPEFLTYFQNEAQLDKSGLPSDRFFAERPEGSVSTLKIQRTQQEDSAVYLCASSLAHGLAGPFTDTQYFGPGTRLTVL.

The chain couples TRBV7-8 to TRBJ2-7; TRBD2 agrees at 8 bases. The CDR3 totals 15 residues. The V gene end was trimmed by 1 base and the J gene end by 2 bases; junction bases not matched to a gene: 4. Germline CDR1 SGHVS, CDR2 FQNEAQ. The DNA for the CDR3 is TGTGCCAGCAGCTTAGTTCGCGGGGGGCCCTACGAGCAGTACTTC. It translates to CASSLVRGGPYEQYF.

DNA of the CDR3: TGTGCCAGCAGTTACTCCATCGTTAGGGGCTACGAGCAGTACTTC. The encoded protein is CASSYSIVRGYEQYF. The chain employs TRBV6-5 and TRBJ2-7; tentative D call: TRBD1 (5 bases). The CDR3 covers 15 residues. Trimming cost V 0 bases and J 3 bases, with 12 bases left between them. CDR1 is MNHEY and CDR2 is SVGAGI in the germline V gene.

Here the CDR3 reads CASSLRTVEQFF. CDR3 bases: TGCGCCAGCAGCCTACGGACAGTGGAGCAGTTCTTC. This chain connects TRBV5-1 to TRBJ2-1; D is perhaps TRBD1 (6 bases). Looked up from germline, CDR1 is SGHRS and CDR2 is YFSETQ. Trimming pared 4 bases from V and 10 bases from J, leaving 12 bases between. This CDR3 has 12 amino acids.

The chain links TRBV27 to TRBJ2-7, with TRBD1 identical over 9 bases. Unmatched junction bases numbered 7, after V lost 5 bases and J lost 5 bases. Germline V gene data show CDR1 as MNHEY and CDR2 as SMNVEV (reference sequence). The CDR3 length is 14 residues. DNA of the CDR3: TGTGCCAGCAGTAACACAGGGGGCCTCAACGAGCAGTACTTC. Protein product: CASSNTGGLNEQYF.

This rearrangement joins TRBV4-2 to TRBJ2-7; 8 bases agree with TRBD2. The CDR3 consists of 15 residues. Germline-derived CDR1 and CDR2 are LGHNA and YNFKEQ. J lost 2 bases, V lost 2 bases, and 5 bases had no gene match. This CDR3 reads CASSQSSGSTYEQYF. Here the CDR3 DNA reads TGTGCCAGCAGCCAATCCAGCGGGAGCACCTACGAGCAGTACTTC.

The rearrangement uses TRBV9 and TRBJ1-1; 7 bases align to TRBD1. J gave up 6 bases and V 3 bases, and 14 bases lay outside the gene matches. This CDR3 region has 16 residues. Germline CDR1 SGDLS, CDR2 YYNGEE. Written as DNA, the CDR3 is TGTGCCAGCAGCGAGGGGTGGGCAGGGGGTATCGCTGAAGCTTTCTTT. Translation gives CASSEGWAGGIAEAFF. The full variable domain, with the rest looked up from reference TRBV9 and TRBJ1-1, is DSGVTQTPKHLITATGQRVTLRCSPRSGDLSVYWYQQSLDQGLQFLIQYYNGEERAKGNILERFSAQQFPDLHSELNLSSLELGDSALYFCASSEGWAGGIAEAFFGQGTRLTVV.

The chain employs TRBV9 and TRBJ2-1, with a weak D call TRBD2 (6 bases). The germline V and J ends were trimmed by 0 bases and 8 bases, with 18 bases remaining between them. In germline, CDR1 is SGDLS, CDR2 YYNGEE. This CDR3 spans 16 amino acids. CDR3 protein: CASSVASSSRRDEQFF. CDR3 in DNA: TGTGCCAGCAGCGTAGCTTCGTCTAGCAGGAGGGATGAGCAGTTCTTC.

The rearrangement links TRBV7-9 to TRBJ2-3, with D perhaps TRBD1 or TRBD2 (5 bases each). The germline CDR1 and CDR2 sequences are SEHNR and FQNEAQ (reference sequence). The CDR3 loop spans 14 amino acids. Trimming stripped 2 bases from V and 4 bases from J, with 10 bases between. CDR3 nucleotide sequence: TGTGCCAGCAGCTTAACCCGGGACCCAGATACGCAGTATTTT. Encoded protein: CASSLTRDPDTQYF.